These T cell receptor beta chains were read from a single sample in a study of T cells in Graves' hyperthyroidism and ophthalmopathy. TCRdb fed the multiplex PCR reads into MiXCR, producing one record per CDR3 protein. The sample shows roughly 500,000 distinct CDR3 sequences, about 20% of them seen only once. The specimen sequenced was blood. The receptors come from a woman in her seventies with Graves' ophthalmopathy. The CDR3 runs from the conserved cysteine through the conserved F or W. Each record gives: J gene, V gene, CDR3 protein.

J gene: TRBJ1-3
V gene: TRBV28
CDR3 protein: CASSERIGSGNTIYF

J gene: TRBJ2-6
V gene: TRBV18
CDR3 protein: CASSQTGLGANVLTF

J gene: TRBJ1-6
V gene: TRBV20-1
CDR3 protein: CSARGRAGKVPLHF

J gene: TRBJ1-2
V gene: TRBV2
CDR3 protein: CASQEGVYGYTF

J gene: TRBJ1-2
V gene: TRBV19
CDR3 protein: CASSLDTGTGAYGYTF

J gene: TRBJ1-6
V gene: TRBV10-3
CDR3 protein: CAISEHESPLHF

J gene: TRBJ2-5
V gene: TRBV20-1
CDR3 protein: CSAGSGTRQETQYF

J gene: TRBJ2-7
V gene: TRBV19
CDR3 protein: CASRQGGSPYEQYF

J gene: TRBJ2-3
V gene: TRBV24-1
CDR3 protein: CATSGGVTQYF

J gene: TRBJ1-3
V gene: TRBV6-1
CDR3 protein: CASRARGGTNTIYF

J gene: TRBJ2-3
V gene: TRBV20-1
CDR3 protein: CSAVSGSSTDTQYF

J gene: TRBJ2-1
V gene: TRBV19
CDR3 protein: CASSISSNEQFF

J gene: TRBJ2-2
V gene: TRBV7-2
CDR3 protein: CASTESRPGELFF

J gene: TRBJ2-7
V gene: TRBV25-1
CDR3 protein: CASSDTGSGEQYF

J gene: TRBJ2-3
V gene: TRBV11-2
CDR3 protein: CASSKTGALSTDTQYF

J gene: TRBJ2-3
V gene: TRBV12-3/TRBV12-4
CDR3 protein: CASSRTRLAGGGDTQYF

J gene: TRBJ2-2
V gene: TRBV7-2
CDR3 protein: CASSAGTSGSIGYTGELFF

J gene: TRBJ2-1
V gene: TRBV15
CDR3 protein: CATSATLGRTGGFHLGEQFF

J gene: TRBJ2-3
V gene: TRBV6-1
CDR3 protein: CASSEDQGKTDTQYF

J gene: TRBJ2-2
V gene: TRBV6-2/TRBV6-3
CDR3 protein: CASSPITSSTGELFF

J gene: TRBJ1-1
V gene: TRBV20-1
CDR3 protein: CSARDRGTYMNTEAFF